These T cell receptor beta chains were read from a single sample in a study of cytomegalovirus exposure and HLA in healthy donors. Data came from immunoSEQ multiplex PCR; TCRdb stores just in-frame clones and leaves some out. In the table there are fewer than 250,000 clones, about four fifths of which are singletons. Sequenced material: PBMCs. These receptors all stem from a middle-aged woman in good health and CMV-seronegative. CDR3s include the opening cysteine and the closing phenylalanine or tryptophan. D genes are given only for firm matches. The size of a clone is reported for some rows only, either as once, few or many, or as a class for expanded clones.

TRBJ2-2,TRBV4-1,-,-,TGCGCCAGCAGCCAGGATGAGGTGGGGCACGAGAACACCGGGGAGCTGTTTTTT,CASSQDEVGHENTGELFF
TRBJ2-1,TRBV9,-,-,TGTGCCAGCAGCGTTAATCCTGGCGGGGTCTACAATGAGCAGTTCTTC,CASSVNPGGVYNEQFF
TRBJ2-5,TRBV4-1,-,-,TGCGCCAGCAGCCTACAGCTTCAGGGTCGGGAGACCCAGTACTTC,CASSLQLQGRETQYF
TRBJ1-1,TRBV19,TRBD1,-,TGTGCCAGTAACCCACAGGGGGTGAACACTGAAGCTTTCTTT,CASNPQGVNTEAFF
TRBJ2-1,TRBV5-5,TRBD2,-,TGTGCCAGCAGCTTCGAACTAGCGGCCGGATGGGTCAATGAGCAGTTCTTC,CASSFELAAGWVNEQFF
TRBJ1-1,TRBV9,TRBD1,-,TGTGCCAGCAGCGTAGAGGACAGGGGAGTTTCGGACACTGAAGCTTTCTTT,CASSVEDRGVSDTEAFF
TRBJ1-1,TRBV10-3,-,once,TGTGCCATCTCCCAGGGGAACACTGAAGCTTTCTTT,CAISQGNTEAFF
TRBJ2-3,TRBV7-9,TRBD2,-,TGTGCCAGCAGCTTGTCTAGCGGGAGGGCCCTCACAGATACGCAGTATTTT,CASSLSSGRALTDTQYF
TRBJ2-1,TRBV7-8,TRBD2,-,TGTGCCAGCAGCTTAGAAGGGCTAGCGGGAGATGAGCAGTTCTTC,CASSLEGLAGDEQFF
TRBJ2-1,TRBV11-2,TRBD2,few,TGTGCCAGCAGCACACAAAGACTAGCGGCACCTAACAATGAGCAGTTCTTC,CASSTQRLAAPNNEQFF
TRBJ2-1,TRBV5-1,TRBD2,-,TGCGCCAGCAGCTGGGGGACTAGTACAAATGAGCAGTTCTTC,CASSWGTSTNEQFF
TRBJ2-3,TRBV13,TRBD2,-,TGTGCCAGCAGCTCGCGAACCGGGACTAGCGGGAGTGTGGCAGATACGCAGTATTTT,CASSSRTGTSGSVADTQYF
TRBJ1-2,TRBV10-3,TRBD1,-,TGTGCCATCAGTCCCGGGACAGGTTTTATGGGCTACACCTTC,CAISPGTGFMGYTF